This T cell receptor beta chain was recovered during a study of cytomegalovirus exposure and HLA in healthy donors. This clone turned up a few times. The PCR made use of 60 Vbeta and 13 Jbeta primers. Sequencing used immunoSEQ multiplex PCR; TCRdb keeps in-frame clones, though not all of them. The data show about 120,000 clones, with 80% seen just once and 7.5% to 9% held by the top ten. The CDR3 runs 13 residues. Trimming stripped 6 bases from V and 9 bases from J, with 12 bases between. Germline V lookup: CDR1 MNHEY, CDR2 SMNVEV (reference sequence). The sequence was obtained from a female donor in good health and CMV-seropositive. This rearrangement joins TRBV27 to TRBJ1-6; unclear D gene. The sample comprised PBMCs. CDR3 region: CASSLMNSSPLHF. CDR3 DNA: TGTGCCAGCAGCTTGATGAACAGTTCACCCCTCCACTTT.